Below, 14 T cell receptor beta chains from the same sample are listed, as sequenced in a study of T cells after yellow fever vaccination. TCRdb ran MiXCR on the 5' RACE reads and lists one entry per CDR3 protein. Here the sample spans about 310,000 distinct CDR3 sequences, 3.6% being singletons. The specimen comprised PBMCs, sampled on the day of the yellow fever booster vaccination. These receptors came from a man between 18 and 29 years old who received the YFV17D yellow fever vaccine.

This clonotype was counted ten times or more. This chain joins TRBV12-3 or TRBV12-4 and TRBJ2-7; 9 bases fit TRBD2. The CDR3 totals 14 residues. The V gene end was trimmed by 5 bases and the J gene end by 4 bases; junction bases not matched to a gene: 6. This CDR3 is CASSTGTSFYEQYF. CDR3 coding DNA: TGTGCCAGCAGTACCGGGACTAGCTTTTACGAGCAGTACTTC.

The DNA of the CDR3 is TGCGCCAGCAGCCAGGTTCTAGGACTAGCTCATCGGGGCACAGATACGCAGTATTTT. Translation gives CASSQVLGLAHRGTDTQYF. V usage is TRBV5-1 and J usage is TRBJ2-3; TRBD2 agrees at 8 bases. After removal of 4 bases from V and 1 base from J, the junction contained 17 bases not matched to a gene. The germline V gene encodes CDR1 SGHRS and CDR2 YFSETQ. This CDR3 has 19 residues.

There are many counts of this clonotype. The chain uses TRBV5-1 and TRBJ2-7; the match to TRBD1 covers 10 bases. The CDR3 extends over 14 amino acids. With 4 bases clipped from V and 2 bases from J, the junction kept 3 bases outside the gene matches. The germline V gene encodes CDR1 SGHRS and CDR2 YFSETQ. The chain's CDR3 is CASSNGQGAYEQYV. As DNA, the CDR3 is TGCGCCAGCAGCAACGGACAGGGGGCCTACGAGCAGTACGTC.

This clonotype showed up many times. The V and J genes are TRBV5-7 and TRBJ2-7; D unresolved. TRBV5-7 is flagged as an ORF with uncertain function. The CDR3 sequence is 10 residues long. V lost 3 bases and J 2 bases, leaving 0 bases between the germline ends. The CDR3 here is CASSSYEQYF. For the CDR3, the DNA is TGTGCCAGCAGCTCCTACGAGCAGTACTTC.

This clonotype occurred a few times. CDR3 coding DNA: TGCAGTGCCGGGGGGACAGGGTACGCCCAGGGCAATGAGCAGTTCTTC. The encoded protein is CSAGGTGYAQGNEQFF. V is TRBV20-1 and J is TRBJ2-1; 9 nucleotides match TRBD1. The V gene's germline CDR1 is DFQATT and CDR2 SNEGSKA (reference sequence). The CDR3 covers 16 residues. The V segment lost 6 bases and the J segment 6 bases; nucleotides outside the gene matches: 15.

This clonotype was recorded at least ten times. The rearrangement links TRBV27 to TRBJ2-7; 10 bases match TRBD2. This CDR3 spans 15 amino acids. Trimming removed 5 bases from V and 1 base from J; junction bases left unmatched: 5. The germline V gene encodes CDR1 MNHEY and CDR2 SMNVEV (reference sequence). Here the CDR3 DNA reads TGTGCCAGCAGTCTCAGCGGGGGGGTATCCTACGAGCAGTACTTC. Its protein is CASSLSGGVSYEQYF.

The V call is TRBV6-2 or TRBV6-3, the J call TRBJ2-7, with 7 bases identical to TRBD2. The trim removed 0 bases at V and 7 bases at J, leaving 6 bases unmatched. The germline V gene encodes CDR1 MNHEY and CDR2 SVGEGT. The CDR3 has 14 amino acids. The CDR3 bases are TGTGCCAGCAGTTACTCGGGAGGGGATCGGGAGCAGTACGTC. It translates to CASSYSGGDREQYV.

This clonotype was seen a few times. The V gene is TRBV4-3, the J gene TRBJ2-7, with a weak D call TRBD2 (5 bases). V lost 0 bases and J 12 bases, leaving 18 bases between the germline ends. Germline CDR1 LGHNA, CDR2 YSLEER. The CDR3 contains 14 residues. As DNA, the CDR3 is TGCGCCAGCAGCCAAGATCAAGTGAGGGCCCGGCTGTACTTC. Protein sequence: CASSQDQVRARLYF.

The chain links TRBV6-5 to TRBJ1-2, with D hard to call. Germline V gene sequence: CDR1 MNHEY, CDR2 SVGAGI. This CDR3 has 16 amino acids. Trimming shortened V by 3 bases and J by 4 bases, and 18 bases separated the two germline ends. CDR3 sequence reads: CASSYSEGRVGYGYTF. As DNA, the CDR3 is TGTGCCAGCAGTTATTCGGAAGGACGGGTGGGCTATGGCTACACCTTC.

V and J are TRBV5-6 and TRBJ2-7, with D perhaps matching TRBD1 (6 bases). The germline CDR1 and CDR2 sequences are SGHDT and YYEEEE. The CDR3 is 14 amino acids. V lost 5 bases, J lost 1 base, and 13 bases lay in between. CDR3 coding DNA: TGTGCCAGCAGGTTGCAGGGGACGTCCTACGAGCAGTACTTC. It encodes CASRLQGTSYEQYF.

The V call is TRBV12-3 or TRBV12-4, the J call TRBJ2-1, with 9 bases fitting TRBD2. The trim removed 3 bases at V and 7 bases at J, leaving 1 base unmatched. The CDR3 runs 13 residues. CDR3 protein: CASSFSGGNEQFF. CDR3 coding DNA: TGTGCCAGCAGTTTCAGCGGGGGGAATGAGCAGTTCTTC.

There are many counts of this clonotype. V is TRBV7-2 and J is TRBJ2-5; D unresolved. V lost 5 bases, J lost 3 bases, and 7 bases lay in between. Germline V lookup: CDR1 SGHTA, CDR2 FQGNSA. The CDR3 extends over 12 amino acids. The CDR3, as DNA: TGTGCCAGCAGCCCGCCGGAAGAGACCCAGTACTTC. Translated: CASSPPEETQYF.

In this sample, this clonotype turned up a few times. The chain employs TRBV19 and TRBJ2-1; D may be TRBD1 or TRBD2 (5 bases each). The germline gives CDR1 LNHDA, CDR2 SQIVND (reference sequence). V lost 7 bases and J 6 bases, leaving 16 bases between the germline ends. The CDR3 has 14 residues. The CDR3 reads CASNQGPSPNEQFF. DNA for the CDR3: TGTGCCAGTAACCAGGGACCATCCCCCAATGAGCAGTTCTTC. Drawing the rest from reference TRBV19 and TRBJ2-1, the complete variable domain is DGGITQSPKYLFRKEGQNVTLSCEQNLNHDAMYWYRQDPGQGLRLIYYSQIVNDFQKGDIAEGYSVSREKKESFPLTVTSAQKNPTAFYLCASNQGPSPNEQFFGPGTRLTVL.

This clonotype appeared a few times. As DNA, the CDR3 is TGCGCCAGCAGCTTGGCGAGCTCCCTGGGCGGGGAGCTGTTTTTT. This encodes CASSLASSLGGELFF. The rearrangement joins TRBV5-1 to TRBJ2-2, with D hard to call. Germline loops: CDR1 SGHRS, CDR2 YFSETQ. With 0 bases removed from V and 7 bases from J, the gap between germline ends came to 13 bases. The CDR3 spans 15 residues.